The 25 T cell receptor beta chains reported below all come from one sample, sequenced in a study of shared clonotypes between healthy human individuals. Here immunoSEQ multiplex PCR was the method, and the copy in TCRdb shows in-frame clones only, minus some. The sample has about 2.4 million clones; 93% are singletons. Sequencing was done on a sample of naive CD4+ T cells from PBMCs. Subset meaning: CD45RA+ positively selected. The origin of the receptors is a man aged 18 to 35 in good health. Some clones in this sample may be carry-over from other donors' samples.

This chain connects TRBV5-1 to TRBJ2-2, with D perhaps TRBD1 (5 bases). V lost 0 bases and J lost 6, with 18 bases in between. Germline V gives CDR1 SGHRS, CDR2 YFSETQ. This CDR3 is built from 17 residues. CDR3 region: CASSLAGISGQAGELFF. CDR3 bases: TGCGCCAGCAGCTTGGCGGGCATCTCAGGGCAGGCCGGGGAGCTGTTTTTT.

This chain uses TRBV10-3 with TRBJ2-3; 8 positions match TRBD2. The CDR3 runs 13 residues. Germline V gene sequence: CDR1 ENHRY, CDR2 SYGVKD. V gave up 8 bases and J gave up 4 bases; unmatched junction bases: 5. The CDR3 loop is CAIRTSGPDTQYF. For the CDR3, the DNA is TGTGCCATCCGCACTAGCGGCCCAGATACGCAGTATTTT.

CDR3 in DNA: TGTGCCAGTAGACCCCAGGGGATCTTCTCCTACGAGCAGTACTTC. Translated, it gives CASRPQGIFSYEQYF. V gene TRBV19 combines with J gene TRBJ2-7; TRBD1 is a possible D gene (6 bases). Germline lookup yields CDR1 LNHDA and CDR2 SQIVND (reference sequence). V gave up 6 bases and J gave up 0 bases, with 15 bases separating them. The CDR3 has 15 residues. The full variable domain, completed using reference TRBV19 and TRBJ2-7, is DGGITQSPKYLFRKEGQNVTLSCEQNLNHDAMYWYRQDPGQGLRLIYYSQIVNDFQKGDIAEGYSVSREKKESFPLTVTSAQKNPTAFYLCASRPQGIFSYEQYFGPGTRLTVT.

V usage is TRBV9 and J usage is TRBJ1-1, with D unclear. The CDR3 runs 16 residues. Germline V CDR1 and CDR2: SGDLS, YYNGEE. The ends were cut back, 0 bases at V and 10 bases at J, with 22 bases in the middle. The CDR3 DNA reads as TGTGCCAGCAGCGTAGCTACTGGATCTCCCCCAGGCGGAGCTTTCTTT. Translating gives CASSVATGSPPGGAFF.

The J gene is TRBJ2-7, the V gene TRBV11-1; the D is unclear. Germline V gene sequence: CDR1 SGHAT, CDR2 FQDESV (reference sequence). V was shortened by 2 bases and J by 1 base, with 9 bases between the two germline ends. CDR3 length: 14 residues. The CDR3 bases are TGTGCCAGCAGCTTAATAAGGTCTTCCTACGAGCAGTACTTC. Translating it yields CASSLIRSSYEQYF.

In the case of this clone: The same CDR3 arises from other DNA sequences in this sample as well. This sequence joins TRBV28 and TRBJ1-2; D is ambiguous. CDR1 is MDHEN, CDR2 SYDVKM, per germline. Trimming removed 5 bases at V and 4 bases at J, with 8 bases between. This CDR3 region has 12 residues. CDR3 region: CASSPGPYGYTF. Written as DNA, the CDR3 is TGTGCCAGCAGTCCCGGGCCCTATGGCTACACCTTC.

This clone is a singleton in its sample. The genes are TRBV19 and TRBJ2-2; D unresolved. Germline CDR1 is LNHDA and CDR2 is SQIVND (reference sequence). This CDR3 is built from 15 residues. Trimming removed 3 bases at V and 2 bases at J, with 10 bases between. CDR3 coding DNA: TGTGCCAGTAGTATTGTCACCATTAACACCGGGGAGCTGTTTTTT. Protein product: CASSIVTINTGELFF.

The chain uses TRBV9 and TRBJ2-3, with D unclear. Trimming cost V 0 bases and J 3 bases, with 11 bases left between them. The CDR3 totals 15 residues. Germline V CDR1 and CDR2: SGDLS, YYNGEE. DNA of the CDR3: TGTGCCAGCAGCGTAGATGGGCTAGTAACAGATACGCAGTATTTT. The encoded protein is CASSVDGLVTDTQYF.

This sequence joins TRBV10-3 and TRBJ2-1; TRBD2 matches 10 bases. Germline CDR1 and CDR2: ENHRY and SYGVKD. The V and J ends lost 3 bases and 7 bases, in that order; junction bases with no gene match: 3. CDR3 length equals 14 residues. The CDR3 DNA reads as TGTGCCATCAGTGATCCAGCGGGAGGGAATGAGCAGTTCTTC. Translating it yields CAISDPAGGNEQFF.

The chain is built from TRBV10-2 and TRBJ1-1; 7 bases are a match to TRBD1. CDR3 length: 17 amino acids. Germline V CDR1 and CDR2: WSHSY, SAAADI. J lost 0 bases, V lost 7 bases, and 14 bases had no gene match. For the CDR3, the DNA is TGCGCCAGCACGCGGGACAGCAAATTTTCTCTGAACACTGAAGCTTTCTTT. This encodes CASTRDSKFSLNTEAFF.

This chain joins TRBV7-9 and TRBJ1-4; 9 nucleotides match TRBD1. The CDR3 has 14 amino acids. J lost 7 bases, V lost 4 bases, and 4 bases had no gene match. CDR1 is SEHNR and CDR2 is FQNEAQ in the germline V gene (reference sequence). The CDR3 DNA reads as TGTGCCAGCAGCTCGGACAGGGGAAGTGAAAAACTGTTTTTT. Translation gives CASSSDRGSEKLFF.

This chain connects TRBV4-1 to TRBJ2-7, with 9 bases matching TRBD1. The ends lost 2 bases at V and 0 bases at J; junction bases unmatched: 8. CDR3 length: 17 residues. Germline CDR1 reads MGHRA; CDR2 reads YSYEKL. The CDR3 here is CASSQTNRDRVSYEQYF. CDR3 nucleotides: TGCGCCAGCAGCCAAACGAACCGGGACAGGGTCTCCTACGAGCAGTACTTC.

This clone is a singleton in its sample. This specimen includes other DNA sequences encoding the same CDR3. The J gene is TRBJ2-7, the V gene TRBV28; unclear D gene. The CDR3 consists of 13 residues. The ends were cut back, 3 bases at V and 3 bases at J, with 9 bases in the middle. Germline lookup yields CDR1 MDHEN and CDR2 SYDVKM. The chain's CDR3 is CASSFSQSYEQYF. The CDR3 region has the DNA TGTGCCAGCAGTTTTTCACAAAGCTACGAGCAGTACTTC.

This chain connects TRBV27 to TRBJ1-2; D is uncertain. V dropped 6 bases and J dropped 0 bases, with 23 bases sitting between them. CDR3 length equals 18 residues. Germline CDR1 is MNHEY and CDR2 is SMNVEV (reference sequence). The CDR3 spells CASSPGFPKVRANYGYTF. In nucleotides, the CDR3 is TGTGCCAGCAGCCCCGGTTTTCCCAAAGTACGAGCTAACTATGGCTACACCTTC.

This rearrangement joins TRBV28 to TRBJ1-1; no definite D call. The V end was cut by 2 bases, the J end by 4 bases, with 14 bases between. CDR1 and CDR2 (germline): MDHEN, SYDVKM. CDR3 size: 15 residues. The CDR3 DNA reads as TGTGCCAGCAGTTTAGCATCCTGGTGGGGCACTGAAGCTTTCTTT. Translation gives CASSLASWWGTEAFF.

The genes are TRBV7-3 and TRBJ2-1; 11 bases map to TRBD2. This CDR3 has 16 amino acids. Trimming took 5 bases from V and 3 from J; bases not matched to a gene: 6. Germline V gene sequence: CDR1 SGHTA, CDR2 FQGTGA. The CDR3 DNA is TGTGCCAGCAGCCCGCGGACTAGCGGGCACTACAATGAGCAGTTCTTC. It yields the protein CASSPRTSGHYNEQFF. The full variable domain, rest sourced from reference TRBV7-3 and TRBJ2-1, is GAGVSQTPSNKVTEKGKYVELRCDPISGHTALYWYRQSLGQGPEFLIYFQGTGAADDSGLPNDRFFAVRPEGSVSTLKIQRTERGDSAVYLCASSPRTSGHYNEQFFGPGTRLTVL.

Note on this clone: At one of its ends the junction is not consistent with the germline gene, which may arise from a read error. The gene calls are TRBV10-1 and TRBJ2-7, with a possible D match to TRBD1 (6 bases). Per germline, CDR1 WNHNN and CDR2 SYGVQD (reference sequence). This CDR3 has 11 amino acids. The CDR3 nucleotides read TGCGCCAGCAGTGCTAGCTGGACAGCGGACTTC. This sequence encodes CASSASWTADF.

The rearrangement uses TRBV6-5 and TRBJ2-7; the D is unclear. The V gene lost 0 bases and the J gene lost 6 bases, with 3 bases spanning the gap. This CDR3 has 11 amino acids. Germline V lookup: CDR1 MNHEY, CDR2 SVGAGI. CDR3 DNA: TGTGCCAGCAGTTACTCATCCGAGCAGTACTTC. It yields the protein CASSYSSEQYF.

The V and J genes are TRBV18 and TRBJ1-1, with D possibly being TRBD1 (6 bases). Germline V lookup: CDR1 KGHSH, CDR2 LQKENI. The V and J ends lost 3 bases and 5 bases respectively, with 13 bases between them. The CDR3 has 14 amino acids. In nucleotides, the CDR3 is TGTGCCAGCTCACCTGGACAGTATCAGACTGAAGCTTTCTTT. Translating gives CASSPGQYQTEAFF.

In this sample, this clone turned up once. DNA of the CDR3: TGTGCCAGCAGCTTAGGCCCGGGACTAGCCGATTCCTACGAGCAGTACTTC. The encoded protein is CASSLGPGLADSYEQYF. The V gene is TRBV7-2, the J gene TRBJ2-7; 9 positions match TRBD2. CDR1 is SGHTA and CDR2 is FQGNSA in the germline V gene. The CDR3 extends over 17 amino acids. The junction had 8 bases not matched to a gene; V was cut back by 1 base and J by 1 base.

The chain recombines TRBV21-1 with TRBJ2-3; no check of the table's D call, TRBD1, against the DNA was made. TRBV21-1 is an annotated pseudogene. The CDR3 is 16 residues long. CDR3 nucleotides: TGTGCCAGCAGCAAAGTCAGAGGACAGAGCACAGATACGCAGTATTTT. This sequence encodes CASSKVRGQSTDTQYF.

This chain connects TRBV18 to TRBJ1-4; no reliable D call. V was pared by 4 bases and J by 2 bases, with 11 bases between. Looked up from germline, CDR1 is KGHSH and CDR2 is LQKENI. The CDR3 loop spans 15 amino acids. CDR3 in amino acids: CASSLTVSTNEKLFF. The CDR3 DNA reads TGTGCCAGCTCACTTACAGTGTCGACTAATGAAAAACTGTTTTTT.

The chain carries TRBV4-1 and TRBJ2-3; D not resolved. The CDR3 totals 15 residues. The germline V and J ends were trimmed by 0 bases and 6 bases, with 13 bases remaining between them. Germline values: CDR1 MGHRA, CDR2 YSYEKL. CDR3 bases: TGCGCCAGCAGCCAAGATCGCTTTCGGGTCGATACGCAGTATTTT. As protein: CASSQDRFRVDTQYF.

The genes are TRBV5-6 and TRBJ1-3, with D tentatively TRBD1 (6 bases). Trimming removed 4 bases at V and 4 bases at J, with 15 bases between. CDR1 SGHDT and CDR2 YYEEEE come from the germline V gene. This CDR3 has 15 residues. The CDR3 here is CASSVRTVGGNTIYF. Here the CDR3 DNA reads TGTGCCAGCAGCGTGAGGACAGTCGGCGGAAACACCATATATTTT.

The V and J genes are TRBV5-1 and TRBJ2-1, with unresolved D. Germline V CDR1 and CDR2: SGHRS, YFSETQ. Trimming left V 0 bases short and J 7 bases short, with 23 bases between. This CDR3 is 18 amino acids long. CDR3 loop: CASSLARSTGQSSNEQFF. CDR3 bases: TGCGCCAGCAGCTTGGCCAGGTCTACCGGCCAAAGTAGTAATGAGCAGTTCTTC.